One sample yielded the 12 T cell receptor beta chains listed below, sequenced in a study of blood T cell repertoires in COVID-19. Measured with immunoSEQ multiplex PCR; TCRdb has only the in-frame clones, and not every one. The repertoire includes approximately 120,000 clones, less than 90% of them detected once, and 15% to 20% sits in the top ten. The sample was peripheral blood. The receptors stem from a woman between 55 and 75 years old with acute or convalescent COVID-19.

The chain couples TRBV28 to TRBJ1-3; no clear D. This CDR3 contains 15 residues. V lost 8 bases and J 3 bases, leaving 17 bases between the germline ends. Germline V gene sequence: CDR1 MDHEN, CDR2 SYDVKM. The CDR3 loop is CASGRGSDLGNTIYF. CDR3 in DNA: TGTGCCAGCGGTCGGGGATCCGACCTTGGAAACACCATATATTTT.

The chain combines TRBV6-6 with TRBJ2-7, with 9 bases aligning to TRBD1. V dropped 10 bases and J dropped 3; count of bases not matched to a gene: 7. The CDR3 is made up of 13 amino acids. CDR1 and CDR2 from the germline V gene are MNHNY and SVGAGI (reference sequence). The CDR3 DNA reads as TGTGCCACCAAGACAGGGGGGGACTACGAGCAGTACTTC. This codes for CATKTGGDYEQYF.

V gene TRBV28 combines with J gene TRBJ1-1, with D unclear. Per germline, CDR1 MDHEN and CDR2 SYDVKM. V lost 1 base and J 7 bases, leaving 16 bases between the germline ends. The CDR3 has 15 amino acids. The DNA for the CDR3 is TGTGCCAGCAGTTTATTCCCCGGCCTATCGGGTGAAGCTTTCTTT. Translating gives CASSLFPGLSGEAFF.

The gene calls are TRBV28 and TRBJ1-2, with D hard to call. Trimming stripped 7 bases from V and 8 bases from J, with 20 bases between. The CDR3 extends over 14 amino acids. Germline lookup yields CDR1 MDHEN and CDR2 SYDVKM. CDR3 coding DNA: TGTGCCAGCACCGAGGGCCGGCCCCGGAGGGGCTACACCTTC. It translates to CASTEGRPRRGYTF.

The chain has TRBV19 and TRBJ2-1, with D maybe TRBD2 (6 bases). Trimming stripped 3 bases from V and 8 bases from J, with 20 bases between. CDR3 size: 16 residues. CDR1 and CDR2 from the germline V gene are LNHDA and SQIVND (reference sequence). For the CDR3, the DNA is TGTGCCAGTAGTATTAGGCGGGGAAAAGGTGGCGATGAGCAGTTCTTC. Amino acids: CASSIRRGKGGDEQFF.

The CDR3 region is CASSLPQAPKEQYF. As DNA, the CDR3 is TGTGCCAGCAGCTTGCCACAGGCCCCAAAAGAGCAGTACTTC. The chain links TRBV7-9 to TRBJ2-7; weak D call: TRBD1 (5 bases). The germline gives CDR1 SEHNR, CDR2 FQNEAQ (reference sequence). The CDR3 totals 14 residues. Trimming left V 3 bases short and J 7 bases short, with 16 bases between.

The V gene is TRBV24-1, the J gene TRBJ1-2, with TRBD1 matching over 11 bases. The ends lost 5 bases at V and 4 bases at J; junction bases unmatched: 8. This CDR3 is 16 amino acids long. Germline CDR1 and CDR2: KGHDR and SFDVKD. Here the CDR3 DNA reads TGTGCCACCAGTGCCAACCCCGGGACAGGGGGCTATGGCTACACCTTC. It yields the protein CATSANPGTGGYGYTF.

This clone came up a few times. The chain combines TRBV27 with TRBJ1-4; maybe TRBD1 (6 bases). The ends were cut back, 3 bases at V and 8 bases at J, with 19 bases in the middle. The CDR3 covers 16 residues. CDR1 is MNHEY, CDR2 SMNVEV, per germline (reference sequence). The CDR3 region has the DNA TGTGCCAGCAGTTTTGGGGCAGGGGCCGTAGGAGAAAAACTGTTTTTT. It yields the protein CASSFGAGAVGEKLFF.

J is TRBJ1-2 and V is TRBV20-1; tentatively, D is TRBD1 (5 bases). The CDR3 totals 11 residues. Germline V gives CDR1 DFQATT, CDR2 SNEGSKA (reference sequence). The V end lost 6 bases, the J end lost 6 bases, and 11 bases lay between the germline ends. CDR3: CSAKGVDGYTF. CDR3 sequence (DNA): TGCAGTGCCAAAGGGGTTGATGGCTACACCTTC.

Worth noting for this clone: One end of the junction is discordant with germline, which a read error may explain. The genes are TRBV7-7 and TRBJ2-5; TRBD2 aligns across 13 bases. CDR3 size: 17 residues. The germline V gene encodes CDR1 SSHAT and CDR2 FNYEAQ (reference sequence). This CDR3 reads CASSRGPGTSGEETQYF. The CDR3 DNA is TGTGCTAGCAGCCGAGGACCCGGGACTAGCGGGGAAGAGACCCAGTACTTC.

DNA for the CDR3: TGTGCCAGCAGCTTAGCAGGGGGCGCCCGTTACACTGAAGCTTTCTTT. Protein sequence: CASSLAGGARYTEAFF. J is TRBJ1-1 and V is TRBV7-2, with 7 bases that match TRBD1. V was clipped by 0 bases and J by 3 bases; unmatched bases: 7. The CDR3 has 16 residues. Germline V gene data show CDR1 as SGHTA and CDR2 as FQGNSA.

This clone was picked up one time. Other DNA sequences within the sample encode an identical CDR3. This chain joins TRBV10-3 and TRBJ2-7, with no clear D. The CDR3 is 11 amino acids. V gave up 7 bases and J gave up 5 bases, with 9 bases separating them. CDR1 and CDR2 from the germline V gene are ENHRY and SYGVKD. CDR3 nucleotides: TGTGCCATCAAGCTACGTGACGAGCAGTACTTC. Translating it yields CAIKLRDEQYF.